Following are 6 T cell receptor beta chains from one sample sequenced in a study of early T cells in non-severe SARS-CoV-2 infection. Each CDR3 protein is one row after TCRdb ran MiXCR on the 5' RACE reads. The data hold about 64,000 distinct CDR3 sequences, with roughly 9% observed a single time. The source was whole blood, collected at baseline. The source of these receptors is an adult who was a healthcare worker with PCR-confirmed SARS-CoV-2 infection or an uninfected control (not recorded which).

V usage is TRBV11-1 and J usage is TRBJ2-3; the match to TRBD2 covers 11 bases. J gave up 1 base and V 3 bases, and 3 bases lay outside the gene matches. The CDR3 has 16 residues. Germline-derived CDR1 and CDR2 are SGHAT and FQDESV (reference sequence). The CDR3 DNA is TGTGCCAGCAGCTTGCGACTAGCGGGGCGCACAGATACGCAGTATTTT. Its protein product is CASSLRLAGRTDTQYF.

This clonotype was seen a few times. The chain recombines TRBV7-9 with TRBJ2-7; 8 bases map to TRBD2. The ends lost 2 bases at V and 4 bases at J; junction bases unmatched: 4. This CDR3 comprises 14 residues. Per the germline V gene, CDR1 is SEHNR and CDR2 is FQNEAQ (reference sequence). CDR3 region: CASSLMTSAYEQYF. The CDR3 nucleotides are TGTGCCAGCAGCTTAATGACTAGCGCTTACGAGCAGTACTTC.

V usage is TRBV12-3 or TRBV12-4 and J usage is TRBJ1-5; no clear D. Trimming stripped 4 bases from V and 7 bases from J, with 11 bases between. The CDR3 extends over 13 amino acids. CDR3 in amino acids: CASSSSDEQPQHF. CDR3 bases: TGTGCCAGCAGTTCCTCCGACGAGCAGCCCCAGCATTTT.

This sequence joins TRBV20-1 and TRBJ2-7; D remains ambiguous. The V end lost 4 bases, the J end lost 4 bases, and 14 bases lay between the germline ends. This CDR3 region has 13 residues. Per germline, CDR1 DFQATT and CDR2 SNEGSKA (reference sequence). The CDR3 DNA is TGCAGTGCTATCGGGCAACCTTCGTACGAGCAGTACTTC. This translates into CSAIGQPSYEQYF.

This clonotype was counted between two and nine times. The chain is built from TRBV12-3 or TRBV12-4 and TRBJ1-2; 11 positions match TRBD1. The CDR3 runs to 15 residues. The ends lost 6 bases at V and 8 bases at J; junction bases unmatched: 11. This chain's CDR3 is CASSYTGQGEGGYTF. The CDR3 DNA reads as TGTGCCAGCAGCTATACGGGACAGGGGGAAGGAGGCTACACCTTC.

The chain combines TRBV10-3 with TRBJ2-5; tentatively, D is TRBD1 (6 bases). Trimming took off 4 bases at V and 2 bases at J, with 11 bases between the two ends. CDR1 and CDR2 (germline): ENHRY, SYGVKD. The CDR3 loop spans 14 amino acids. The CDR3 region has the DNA TGTGCCATCAGTGTATACGGGACACAAGAGACCCAGTACTTC. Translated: CAISVYGTQETQYF.